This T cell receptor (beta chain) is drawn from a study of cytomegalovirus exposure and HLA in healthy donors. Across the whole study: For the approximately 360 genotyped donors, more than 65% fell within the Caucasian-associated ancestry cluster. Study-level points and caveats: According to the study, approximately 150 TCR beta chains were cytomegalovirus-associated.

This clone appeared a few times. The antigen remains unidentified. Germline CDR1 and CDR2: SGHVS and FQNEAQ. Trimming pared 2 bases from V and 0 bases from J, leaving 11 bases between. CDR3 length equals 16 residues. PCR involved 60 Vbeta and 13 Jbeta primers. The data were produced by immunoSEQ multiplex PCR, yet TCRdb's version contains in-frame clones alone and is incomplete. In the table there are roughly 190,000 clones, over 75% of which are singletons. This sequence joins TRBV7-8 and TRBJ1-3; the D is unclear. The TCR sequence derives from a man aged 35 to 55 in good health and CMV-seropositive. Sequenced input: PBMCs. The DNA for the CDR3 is TGTGCCAGCAGCTTAACTGCAACGAGCTCTGGAAACACCATATATTTT. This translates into CASSLTATSSGNTIYF.